This T cell receptor (beta chain) was retrieved from a study of PD-L1 blockade in urothelial cancer. On the study more broadly: At 3 weeks (second dose) and 6 weeks after starting treatment, blood was analyzed.

Assay: immunoSEQ multiplex PCR; the TCRdb copy retains only in-frame clones and omits some. The data show 95,000 to 130,000 clones, more than 85% seen once. The CDR3 loop spans 17 amino acids. A word on this clone: The antigen remains undetermined.

Study-level findings and limits: By 3 weeks, tumor-associated blood clones had expanded more in durable-benefit patients.

As for time point: peripheral blood 6 weeks after treatment start. Samples were collected from each patient before treatment and during treatment. Each patient gave between 1 and 8 of them in total. Source: PBMCs, taken around atezolizumab (anti-PD-L1) treatment. The genes are TRBV21-1 and TRBJ2-7; TRBD2, the table's D call, lacks a check against the DNA. TRBV21-1 is marked as a pseudogene. The TCR comes from a man in his sixties with urothelial cancer. CDR3 DNA sequence: TGTGCCAGCAGCAAAACCCCGAAACTAGCGGGATACTACGAGCAGTACTTC. Translation gives CASSKTPKLAGYYEQYF.